This T cell receptor (beta chain) was observed in a study of blood T cell repertoires in COVID-19. Profiling relied on immunoSEQ multiplex PCR, and the TCRdb table lists in-frame clones only, not all of them. The sample contains a few hundred thousand clones, approximately 86% of which appear only once. V was clipped by 0 bases and J by 12 bases, with 12 bases between them. Germline values: CDR1 LNHDA, CDR2 SQIVND (reference sequence). The CDR3 consists of 13 residues. Specimen: peripheral blood. The rearrangement links TRBV19 to TRBJ2-1, with D perhaps matching TRBD2 (5 bases). This clonotype was sampled from a woman aged 25 to 39 with acute or convalescent COVID-19. CDR3 amino acids: CASSIDRGYWQFF. CDR3 nucleotide sequence: TGTGCCAGTAGTATAGATCGCGGGTATTGGCAGTTCTTC.